This T cell receptor beta chain was captured by sequencing in a study of T cell responses to AZD1222 COVID-19 vaccine. Produced via immunoSEQ multiplex PCR; TCRdb's table is partial and in-frame only. The profile covers 95,000 to 150,000 clones, with around 94% appearing a single time and 1.7% taken by the ten largest. The V gene's germline CDR1 is MNHEY and CDR2 SMNVEV (reference sequence). The ends lost 6 bases at V and 10 bases at J; junction bases unmatched: 9. The CDR3 is 14 residues long. The material sequenced was peripheral blood, taken on day 0 of AZD1222 vaccination. This clonotype originated in an adult in good health. The chain couples TRBV27 to TRBJ1-6, with TRBD1 matching over 7 bases. The CDR3 sequence: CASRGQVMNSPLHF. In DNA, the CDR3 is TGTGCCAGCAGAGGACAGGTTATGAACTCACCCCTCCACTTT.